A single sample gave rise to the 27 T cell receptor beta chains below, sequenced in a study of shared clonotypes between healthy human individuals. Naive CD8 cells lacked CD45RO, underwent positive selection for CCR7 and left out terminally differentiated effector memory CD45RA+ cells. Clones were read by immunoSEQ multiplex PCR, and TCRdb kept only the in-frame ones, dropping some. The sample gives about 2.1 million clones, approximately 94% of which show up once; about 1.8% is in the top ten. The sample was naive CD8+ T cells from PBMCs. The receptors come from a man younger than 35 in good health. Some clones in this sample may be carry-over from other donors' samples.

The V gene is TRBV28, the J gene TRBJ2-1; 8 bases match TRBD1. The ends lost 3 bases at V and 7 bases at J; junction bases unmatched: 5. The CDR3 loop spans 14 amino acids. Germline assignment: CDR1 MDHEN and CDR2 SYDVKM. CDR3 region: CASSFTGGTNEQFF. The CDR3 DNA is TGTGCCAGCAGTTTCACAGGGGGGACGAATGAGCAGTTCTTC.

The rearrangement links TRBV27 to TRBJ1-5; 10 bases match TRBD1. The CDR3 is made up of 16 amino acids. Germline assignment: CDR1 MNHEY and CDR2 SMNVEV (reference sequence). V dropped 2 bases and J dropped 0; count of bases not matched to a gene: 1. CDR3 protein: CASSLGTGVSNQPQHF. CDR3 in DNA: TGTGCCAGCAGTTTAGGGACAGGGGTTAGCAATCAGCCCCAGCATTTT.

The CDR3 nucleotides are TGTGCCAGCAGCCCCGGCCCGCTAGGGGTGGCCATGAACACTGAAGCTTTCTTT. Translating it yields CASSPGPLGVAMNTEAFF. The chain uses TRBV7-8 and TRBJ1-1; weak D call: TRBD1 (5 bases). This CDR3 has 18 amino acids. The germline gives CDR1 SGHVS, CDR2 FQNEAQ. The ends were cut back, 5 bases at V and 0 bases at J, with 22 bases in the middle.

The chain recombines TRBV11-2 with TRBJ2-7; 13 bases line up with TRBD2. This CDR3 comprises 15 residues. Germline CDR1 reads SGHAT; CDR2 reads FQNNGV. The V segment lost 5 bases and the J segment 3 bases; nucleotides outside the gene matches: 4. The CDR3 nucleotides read TGTGCCAGCAGCATCCGGACTAGCGGGAGCTACGAGCAGTACTTC. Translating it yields CASSIRTSGSYEQYF. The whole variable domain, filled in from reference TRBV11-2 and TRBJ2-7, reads EAGVAQSPRYKIIEKRQSVAFWCNPISGHATLYWYQQILGQGPKLLIQFQNNGVVDDSQLPKDRFSAERLKGVDSTLKIQPAKLEDSAVYLCASSIRTSGSYEQYFGPGTRLTVT.

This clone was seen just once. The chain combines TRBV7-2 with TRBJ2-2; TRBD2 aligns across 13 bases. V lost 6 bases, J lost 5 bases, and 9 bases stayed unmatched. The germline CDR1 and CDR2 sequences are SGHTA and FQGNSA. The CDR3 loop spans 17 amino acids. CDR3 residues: CASSPTSGRARTGELFF. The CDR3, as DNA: TGTGCCAGCAGTCCAACTAGCGGGAGGGCCAGGACCGGGGAGCTGTTTTTT.

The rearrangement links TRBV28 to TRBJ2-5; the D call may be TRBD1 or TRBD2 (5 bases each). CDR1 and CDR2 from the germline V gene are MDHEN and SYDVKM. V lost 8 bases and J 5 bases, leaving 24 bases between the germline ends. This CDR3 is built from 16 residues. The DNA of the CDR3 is TGTGCCAGCCATACTCGCATGCAGGCCTGGGGGGAGACCCAGTACTTC. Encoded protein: CASHTRMQAWGETQYF.

The CDR3: CASSQHSGSSYNEQFF. DNA for the CDR3: TGTGCCAGCAGCCAACATAGCGGGAGTTCCTACAATGAGCAGTTCTTC. The chain uses TRBV4-2 and TRBJ2-1; 9 nucleotides line up with TRBD2. CDR3 size: 16 residues. The V gene's germline CDR1 is LGHNA and CDR2 YNFKEQ. With 2 bases clipped from V and 1 base from J, the junction kept 3 bases outside the gene matches.

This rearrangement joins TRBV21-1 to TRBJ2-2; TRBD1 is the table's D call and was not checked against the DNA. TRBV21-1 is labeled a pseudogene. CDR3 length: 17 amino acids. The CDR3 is CASSADRGRSNTGELFF. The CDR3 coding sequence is TGTGCCAGCAGCGCCGACAGGGGGCGTTCGAACACCGGGGAGCTGTTTTTT.

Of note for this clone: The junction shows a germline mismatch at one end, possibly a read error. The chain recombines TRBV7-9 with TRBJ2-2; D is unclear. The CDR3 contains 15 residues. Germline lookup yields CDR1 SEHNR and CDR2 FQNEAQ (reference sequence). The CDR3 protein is CANSAFVRSTGELFF. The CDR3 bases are TGTGCCAACAGCGCTTTTGTCCGATCTACCGGGGAGCTGTTTTTT. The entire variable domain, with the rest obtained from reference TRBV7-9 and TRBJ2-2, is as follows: DTGVSQNPRHKITKRGQNVTFRCDPISEHNRLYWYRQTLGQGPEFLTYFQNEAQLEKSRLLSDRFSAERPKGSFSTLEIQRTEQGDSAMYLCANSAFVRSTGELFFGEGSRLTVL.

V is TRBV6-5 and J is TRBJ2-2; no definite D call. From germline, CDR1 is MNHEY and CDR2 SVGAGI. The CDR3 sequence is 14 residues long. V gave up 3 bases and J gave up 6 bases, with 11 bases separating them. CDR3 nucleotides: TGTGCCAGCAGTTATGACACATTACCCGGGGAGCTGTTTTTT. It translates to CASSYDTLPGELFF.

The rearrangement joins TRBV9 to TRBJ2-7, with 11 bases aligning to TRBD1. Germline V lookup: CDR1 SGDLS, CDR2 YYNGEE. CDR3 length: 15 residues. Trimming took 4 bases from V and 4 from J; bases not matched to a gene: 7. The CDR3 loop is CASSLGTGGLYEQYF. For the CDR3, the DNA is TGTGCCAGCAGCCTTGGGACAGGGGGTTTGTACGAGCAGTACTTC.

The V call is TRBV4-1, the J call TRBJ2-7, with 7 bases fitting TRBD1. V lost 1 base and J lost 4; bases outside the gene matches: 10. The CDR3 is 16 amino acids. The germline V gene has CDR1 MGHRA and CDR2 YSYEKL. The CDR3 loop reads CASSQGAVTGSYEQYF. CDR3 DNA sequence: TGCGCCAGCAGCCAAGGGGCTGTGACAGGGAGTTACGAGCAGTACTTC.

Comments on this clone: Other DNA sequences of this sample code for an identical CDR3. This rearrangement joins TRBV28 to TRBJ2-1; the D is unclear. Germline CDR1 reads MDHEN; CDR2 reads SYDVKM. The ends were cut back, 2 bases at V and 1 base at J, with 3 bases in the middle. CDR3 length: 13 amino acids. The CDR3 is CASSLVSYNEQFF. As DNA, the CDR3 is TGTGCCAGCAGTTTAGTTTCCTACAATGAGCAGTTCTTC.

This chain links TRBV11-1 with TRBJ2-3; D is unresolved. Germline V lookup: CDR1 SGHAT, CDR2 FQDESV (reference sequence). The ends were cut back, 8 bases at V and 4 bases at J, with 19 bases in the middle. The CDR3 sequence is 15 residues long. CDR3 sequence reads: CASSRTGNPPDTQYF. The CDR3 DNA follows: TGTGCCAGCTCCCGGACCGGTAACCCCCCAGATACGCAGTATTTT.

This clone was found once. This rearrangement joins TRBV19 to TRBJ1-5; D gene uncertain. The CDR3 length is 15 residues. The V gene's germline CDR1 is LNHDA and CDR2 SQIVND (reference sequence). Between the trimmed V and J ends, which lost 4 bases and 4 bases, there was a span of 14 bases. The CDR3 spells CASSKRAGVNQPQHF. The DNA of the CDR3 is TGTGCCAGTAGTAAGAGAGCAGGCGTGAATCAGCCCCAGCATTTT. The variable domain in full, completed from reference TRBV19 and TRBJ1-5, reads DGGITQSPKYLFRKEGQNVTLSCEQNLNHDAMYWYRQDPGQGLRLIYYSQIVNDFQKGDIAEGYSVSREKKESFPLTVTSAQKNPTAFYLCASSKRAGVNQPQHFGDGTRLSIL.

The DNA of the CDR3 is TGTGCCAGTAGTAGGCGCAGGAAGGTTGGCTACGAGCAGTACTTC. This gives the protein CASSRRRKVGYEQYF. The chain is built from TRBV19 and TRBJ2-7; D gene ambiguous. The CDR3 loop spans 15 amino acids. Germline CDR1 is LNHDA and CDR2 is SQIVND (reference sequence). Trimming took 4 bases from V and 3 from J, leaving 16 bases between them.

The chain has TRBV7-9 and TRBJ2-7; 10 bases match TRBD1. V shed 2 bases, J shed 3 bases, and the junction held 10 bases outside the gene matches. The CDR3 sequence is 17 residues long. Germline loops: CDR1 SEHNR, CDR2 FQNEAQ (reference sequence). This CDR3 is CASSLNQGQGTFYEQYF. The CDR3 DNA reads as TGTGCCAGCAGCTTAAATCAGGGACAGGGGACGTTCTACGAGCAGTACTTC.

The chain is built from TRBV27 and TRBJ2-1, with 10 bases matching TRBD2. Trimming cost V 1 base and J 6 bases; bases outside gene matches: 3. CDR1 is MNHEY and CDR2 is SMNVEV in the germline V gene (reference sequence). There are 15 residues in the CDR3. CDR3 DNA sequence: TGTGCCAGCAGTTTATTTTCTAGCGGGAGCAATGAGCAGTTCTTC. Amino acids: CASSLFSSGSNEQFF.

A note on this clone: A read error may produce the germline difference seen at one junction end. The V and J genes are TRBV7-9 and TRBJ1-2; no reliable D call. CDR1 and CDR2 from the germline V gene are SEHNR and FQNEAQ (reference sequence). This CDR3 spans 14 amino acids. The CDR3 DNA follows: TGTGCCACCAGCATCACCCAGGCCCCTAGAGGCTACACCTTC. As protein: CATSITQAPRGYTF. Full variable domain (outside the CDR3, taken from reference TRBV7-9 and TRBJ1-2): DTGVSQNPRHKITKRGQNVTFRCDPISEHNRLYWYRQTLGQGPEFLTYFQNEAQLEKSRLLSDRFSAERPKGSFSTLEIQRTEQGDSAMYLCATSITQAPRGYTFGSGTRLTVV.

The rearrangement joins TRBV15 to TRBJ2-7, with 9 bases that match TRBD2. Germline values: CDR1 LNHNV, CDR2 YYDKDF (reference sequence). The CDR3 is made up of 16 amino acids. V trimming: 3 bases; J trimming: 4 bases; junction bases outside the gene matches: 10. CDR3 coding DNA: TGTGCCACCAGCAGTGGGGGGGCTAGCGGGACGTACGAGCAGTACTTC. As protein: CATSSGGASGTYEQYF.

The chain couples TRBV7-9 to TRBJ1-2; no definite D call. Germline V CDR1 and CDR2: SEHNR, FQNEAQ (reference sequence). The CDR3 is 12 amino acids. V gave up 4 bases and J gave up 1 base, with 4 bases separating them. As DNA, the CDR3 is TGTGCCAGCAGCTCGTTTAACTATGGCTACACCTTC. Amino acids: CASSSFNYGYTF.

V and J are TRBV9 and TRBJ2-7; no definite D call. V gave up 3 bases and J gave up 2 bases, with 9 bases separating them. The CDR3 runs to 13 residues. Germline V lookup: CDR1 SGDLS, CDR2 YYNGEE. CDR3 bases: TGTGCCAGCAGCGGGGCTGCGGCCTACGAGCAGTACTTC. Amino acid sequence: CASSGAAAYEQYF.

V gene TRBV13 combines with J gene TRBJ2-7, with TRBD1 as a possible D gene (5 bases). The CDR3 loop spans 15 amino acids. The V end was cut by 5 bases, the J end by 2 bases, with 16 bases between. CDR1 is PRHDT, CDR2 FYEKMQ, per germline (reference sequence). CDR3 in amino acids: CASSPRGLRTYEQYF. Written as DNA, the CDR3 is TGTGCCAGCAGCCCAAGGGGCCTAAGGACCTACGAGCAGTACTTC.

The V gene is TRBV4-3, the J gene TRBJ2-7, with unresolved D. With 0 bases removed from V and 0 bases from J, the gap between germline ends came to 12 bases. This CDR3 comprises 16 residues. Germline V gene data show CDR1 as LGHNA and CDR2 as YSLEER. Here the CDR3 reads CASSQEIDPPSYEQYF. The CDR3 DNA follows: TGCGCCAGCAGCCAAGAAATAGACCCCCCCTCCTACGAGCAGTACTTC.

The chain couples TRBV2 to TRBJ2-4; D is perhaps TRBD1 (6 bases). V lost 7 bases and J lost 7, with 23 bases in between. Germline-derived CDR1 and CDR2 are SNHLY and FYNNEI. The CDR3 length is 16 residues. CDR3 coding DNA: TGTGCCAGCAACAGGGTCACCGCCACCCCGGGTAACATTCAGTACTTC. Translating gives CASNRVTATPGNIQYF.

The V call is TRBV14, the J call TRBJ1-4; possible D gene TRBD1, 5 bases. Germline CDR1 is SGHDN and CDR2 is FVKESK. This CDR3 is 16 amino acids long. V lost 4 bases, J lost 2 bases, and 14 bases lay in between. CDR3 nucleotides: TGTGCCAGCAGCCGACCCGGCGAGGGGACTAATGAAAAACTGTTTTTT. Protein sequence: CASSRPGEGTNEKLFF.

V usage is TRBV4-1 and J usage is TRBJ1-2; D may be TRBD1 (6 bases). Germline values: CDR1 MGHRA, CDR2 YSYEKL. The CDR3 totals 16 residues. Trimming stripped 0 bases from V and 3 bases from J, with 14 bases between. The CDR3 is CASSQDGLGHHYGYTF. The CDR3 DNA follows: TGCGCCAGCAGCCAAGATGGCCTGGGACACCACTATGGCTACACCTTC.